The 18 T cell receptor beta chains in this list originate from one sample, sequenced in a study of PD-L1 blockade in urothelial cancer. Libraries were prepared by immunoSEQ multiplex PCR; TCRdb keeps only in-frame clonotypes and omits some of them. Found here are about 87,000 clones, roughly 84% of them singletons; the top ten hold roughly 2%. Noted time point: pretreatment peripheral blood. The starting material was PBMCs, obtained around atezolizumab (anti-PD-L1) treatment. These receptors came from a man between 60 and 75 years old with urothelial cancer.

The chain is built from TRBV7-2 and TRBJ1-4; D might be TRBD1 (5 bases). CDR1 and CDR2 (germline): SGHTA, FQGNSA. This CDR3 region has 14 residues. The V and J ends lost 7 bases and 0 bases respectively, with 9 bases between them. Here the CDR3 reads CASTLGATNEKLFF. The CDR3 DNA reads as TGTGCCAGCACCCTAGGGGCAACTAATGAAAAACTGTTTTTT. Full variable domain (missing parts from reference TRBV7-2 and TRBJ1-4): GAGVSQSPSNKVTEKGKDVELRCDPISGHTALYWYRQSLGQGLEFLIYFQGNSAPDKSGLPSDRFSAERTGGSVSTLTIQRTQQEDSAVYLCASTLGATNEKLFFGSGTQLSVL.

For the CDR3, the DNA is TGTGCCAGCAGTATTATGTACAGGGAAGAGCAGTACTTC. Protein product: CASSIMYREEQYF. The chain uses TRBV27 and TRBJ2-7, with a tentative D call TRBD1 (6 bases). Germline assignment: CDR1 MNHEY and CDR2 SMNVEV (reference sequence). CDR3 length: 13 amino acids. The V end was cut by 5 bases, the J end by 7 bases, with 15 bases between.

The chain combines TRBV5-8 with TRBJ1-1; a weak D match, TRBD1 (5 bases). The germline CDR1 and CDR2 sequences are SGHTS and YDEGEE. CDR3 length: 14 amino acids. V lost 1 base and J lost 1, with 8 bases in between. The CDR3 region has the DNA TGTGCCAGCAGCTTGTGGCAGGGGAACACTGAAGCTTTCTTT. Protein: CASSLWQGNTEAFF.

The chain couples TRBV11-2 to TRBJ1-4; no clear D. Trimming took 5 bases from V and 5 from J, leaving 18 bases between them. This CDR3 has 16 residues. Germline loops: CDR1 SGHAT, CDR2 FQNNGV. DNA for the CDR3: TGTGCCAGCAGCCTCCGACGAGGGATAGGCAATGAAAAACTGTTTTTT. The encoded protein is CASSLRRGIGNEKLFF. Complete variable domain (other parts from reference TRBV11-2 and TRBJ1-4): EAGVAQSPRYKIIEKRQSVAFWCNPISGHATLYWYQQILGQGPKLLIQFQNNGVVDDSQLPKDRFSAERLKGVDSTLKIQPAKLEDSAVYLCASSLRRGIGNEKLFFGSGTQLSVL.

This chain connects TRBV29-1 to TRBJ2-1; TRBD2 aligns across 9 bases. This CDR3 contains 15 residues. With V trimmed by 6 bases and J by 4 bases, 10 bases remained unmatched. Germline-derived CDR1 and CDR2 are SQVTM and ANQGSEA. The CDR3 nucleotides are TGCAGCGTAGCCGAGCTAGCGGGGTTGTACAATGAGCAGTTCTTC. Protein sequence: CSVAELAGLYNEQFF.

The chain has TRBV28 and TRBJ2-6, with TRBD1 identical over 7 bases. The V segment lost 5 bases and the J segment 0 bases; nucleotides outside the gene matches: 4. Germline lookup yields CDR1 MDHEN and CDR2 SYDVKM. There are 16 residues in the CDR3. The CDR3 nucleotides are TGTGCCAGCAGTCCTGGACAGGCCTCTGGGGCCAACGTCCTGACTTTC. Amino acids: CASSPGQASGANVLTF.

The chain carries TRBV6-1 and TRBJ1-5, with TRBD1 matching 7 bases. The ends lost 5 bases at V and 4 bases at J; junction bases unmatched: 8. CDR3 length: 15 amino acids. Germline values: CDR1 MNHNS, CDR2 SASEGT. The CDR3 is CASSTARDRNQPQHF. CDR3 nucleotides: TGTGCCAGCAGTACAGCCCGGGACAGAAATCAGCCCCAGCATTTT.

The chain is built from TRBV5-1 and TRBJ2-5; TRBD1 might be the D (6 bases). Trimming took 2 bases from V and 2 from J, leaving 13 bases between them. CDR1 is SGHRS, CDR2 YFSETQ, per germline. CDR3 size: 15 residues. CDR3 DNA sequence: TGCGCCAGCAGCTTAACTGGACAGATTCAAGAGACCCAGTACTTC. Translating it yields CASSLTGQIQETQYF.

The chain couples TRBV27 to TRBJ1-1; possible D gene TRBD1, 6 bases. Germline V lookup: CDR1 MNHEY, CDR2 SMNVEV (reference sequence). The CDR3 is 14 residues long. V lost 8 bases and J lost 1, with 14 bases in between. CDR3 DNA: TGTGCCAGCGGGCAGCTGACAGGGAACACTGAAGCTTTCTTT. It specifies CASGQLTGNTEAFF.

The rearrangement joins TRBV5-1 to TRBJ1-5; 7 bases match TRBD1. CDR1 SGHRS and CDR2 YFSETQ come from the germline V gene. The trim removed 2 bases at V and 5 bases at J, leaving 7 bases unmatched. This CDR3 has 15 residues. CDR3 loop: CASSLEGTVYQPQHF. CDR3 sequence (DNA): TGCGCCAGCAGCTTAGAAGGGACAGTTTATCAGCCCCAGCATTTT.

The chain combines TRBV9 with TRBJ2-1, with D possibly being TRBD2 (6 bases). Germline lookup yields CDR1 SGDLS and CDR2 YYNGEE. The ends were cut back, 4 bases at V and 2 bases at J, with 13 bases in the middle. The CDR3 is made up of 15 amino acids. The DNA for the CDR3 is TGTGCCAGCAGCCTCCAGCGGGTACCCTACAATGAGCAGTTCTTC. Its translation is CASSLQRVPYNEQFF.

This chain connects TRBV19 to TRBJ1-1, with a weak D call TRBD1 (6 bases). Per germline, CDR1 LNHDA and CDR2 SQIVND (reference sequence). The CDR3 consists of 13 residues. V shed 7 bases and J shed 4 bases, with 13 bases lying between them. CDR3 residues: CASNRGGSTEAFF. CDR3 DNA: TGTGCCAGTAATAGGGGGGGGAGCACTGAAGCTTTCTTT.

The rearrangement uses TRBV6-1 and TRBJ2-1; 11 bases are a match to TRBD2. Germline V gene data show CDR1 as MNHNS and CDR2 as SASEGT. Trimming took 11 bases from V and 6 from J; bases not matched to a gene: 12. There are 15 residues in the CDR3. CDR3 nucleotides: TGTGCCGGTTATTCCGGGACTAGCGGAACCAATGAGCAGTTCTTC. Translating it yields CAGYSGTSGTNEQFF.

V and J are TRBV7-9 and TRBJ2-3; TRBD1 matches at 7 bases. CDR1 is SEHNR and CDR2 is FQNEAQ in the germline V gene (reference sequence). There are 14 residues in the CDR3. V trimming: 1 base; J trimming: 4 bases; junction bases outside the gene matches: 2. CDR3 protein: CASSLGQGADTQYF. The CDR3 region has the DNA TGTGCCAGCAGCTTAGGACAGGGTGCAGATACGCAGTATTTT. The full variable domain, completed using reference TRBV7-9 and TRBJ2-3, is DTGVSQNPRHKITKRGQNVTFRCDPISEHNRLYWYRQTLGQGPEFLTYFQNEAQLEKSRLLSDRFSAERPKGSFSTLEIQRTEQGDSAMYLCASSLGQGADTQYFGPGTRLTVL.

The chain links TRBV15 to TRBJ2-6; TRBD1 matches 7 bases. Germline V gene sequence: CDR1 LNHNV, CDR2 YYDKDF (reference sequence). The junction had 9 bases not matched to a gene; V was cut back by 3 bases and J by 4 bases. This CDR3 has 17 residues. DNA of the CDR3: TGTGCCACCAGCAGGGACAGGATCCCTCGGGGGGCCAACGTCCTGACTTTC. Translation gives CATSRDRIPRGANVLTF.

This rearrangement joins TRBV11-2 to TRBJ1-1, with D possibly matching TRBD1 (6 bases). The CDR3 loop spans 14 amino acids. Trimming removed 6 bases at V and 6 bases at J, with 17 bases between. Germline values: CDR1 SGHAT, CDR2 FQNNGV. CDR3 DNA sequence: TGTGCCAGCAGTTGGGGGCGGGGGCAGGCTGAAGCTTTCTTT. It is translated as CASSWGRGQAEAFF.

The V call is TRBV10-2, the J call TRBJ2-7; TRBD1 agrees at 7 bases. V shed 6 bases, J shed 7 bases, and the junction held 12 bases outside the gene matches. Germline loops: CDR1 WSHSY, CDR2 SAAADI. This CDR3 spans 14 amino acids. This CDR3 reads CASRRQGASEEQYF. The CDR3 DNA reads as TGCGCCAGCAGGAGACAGGGTGCCTCGGAGGAGCAGTACTTC.

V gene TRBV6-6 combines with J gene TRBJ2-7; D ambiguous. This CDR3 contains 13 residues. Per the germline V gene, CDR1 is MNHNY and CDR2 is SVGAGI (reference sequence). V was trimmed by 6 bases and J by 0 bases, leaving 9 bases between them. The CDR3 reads CASRTPSSYEQYF. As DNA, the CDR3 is TGTGCCAGCAGGACTCCGAGCTCCTACGAGCAGTACTTC.